Sequencing of this T cell receptor (beta chain) was carried out in a study of PD-1 blockade in classical Hodgkin lymphoma. The study, taken as a whole, reports: Newly diagnosed and completely responding patients shared comparable baseline diversity. At C4D1, TCR diversity had climbed significantly for CD4+ cells, though not for CD8+ cells. When set against healthy donors, newly diagnosed patients were reported to show lower baseline TCR diversity.

This CDR3 spans 16 amino acids. Using immunoSEQ multiplex PCR, the repertoire was profiled, and TCRdb retains in-frame clones only, with some absent. The table has 10,000 or so clones, roughly 84% seen once; the top ten hold roughly 1.5%. Described time point: cycle 4 day 1 (C4D1), after 6 weeks of nivolumab. Relapse after autologous stem cell transplantation occurred in every patient, and brentuximab vedotin exposure varied. Investigators isolated CD4+ T cells from thawed PBMCs through magnetic negative selection. Reported best responses ranged across complete response, partial response or progressive disease. Regarding this clone: Its antigen is currently unknown.

This receptor was obtained from a human donor with classical Hodgkin lymphoma. The sequencing used CD4+ T cells from blood, collected before the fourth cycle of nivolumab. The rearrangement links TRBV21-1 to TRBJ2-7; the listed D gene, TRBD1, was not tested against the DNA. TRBV21-1 is described as a pseudogene. CDR3 in DNA: TGTGCCAGCAGCAAAAAGGGGGACACAGGGGCGAGGGAGCAGTACTTC. Translation: CASSKKGDTGAREQYF.